The sequence of this TCR beta chain was determined in a study of T cells in Graves' hyperthyroidism and ophthalmopathy. Diagnoses rested on clinical symptoms, serum thyroxine and TRAb, thyroid ultrasound and orbital computed tomography. The PBMCs had their origin in around 10 ml of fresh peripheral blood. Amplified TCR beta CDR3 regions came from RNA transcripts. Primed by the HTBI set, a first-round RT-PCR was run on the TCR CDR3. One entry per CDR3 protein, called by TCRdb with MiXCR from the multiplex PCR reads. The data contain approximately 530,000 distinct CDR3 sequences, 20% of them singletons. This clonotype occurred once. A clone one base away is much larger, so this may be a read error. The CDR3 sequence is 16 residues long.

Sample: blood. The TCR comes from a man in his forties with Graves' ophthalmopathy. This sequence joins TRBV12-3 or TRBV12-4 and TRBJ2-7; 7 positions match TRBD1. The DNA for the CDR3 is TGTGCCAGCAGTTTAGCCGGACAGGCGTTTTCCTACGAGCGGTACTTC. Its protein is CASSLAGQAFSYERYF.